The sequence of this T cell receptor (beta chain) was determined in a study of control samples from healthy donors and cancer patients. Here immunoSEQ multiplex PCR was the method, and the copy in TCRdb shows in-frame clones only, minus some. The sample lists approximately 150,000 clones, approximately 88% occurring once. Germline loops: CDR1 ENHRY, CDR2 SYGVKD. The CDR3 has 14 amino acids. V lost 5 bases and J lost 2, with 12 bases in between. Sequenced sample: blood. This TCR came from a man aged 25 to 40 in good health. V gene TRBV10-3 combines with J gene TRBJ1-2, with D tentatively TRBD1 (6 bases). In DNA, the CDR3 is TGTGCCATCAGTCAGACAGGAAACAACTATGGCTACACCTTC. Translation gives CAISQTGNNYGYTF.